A selection of T cell receptor beta chains follows, all from one sample in a study of Tregs in tolerant kidney transplant recipients. Here immunoSEQ multiplex PCR was the method, and the copy in TCRdb shows in-frame clones only, minus some. The table records around 43,000 clones, about 90% of them present only once. The sequencing sample was made of Tregs from blood. Receptors originate from a human donor in good health. Each CDR3 is given with its conserved first and last residue. Fields, in order: J gene, D gene, V gene, clone size, CDR3 protein, CDR3 DNA. D genes are given only for firm matches. Clone size is shown for a subset of rows, as once, few, many or a class of expanded clone.

TRBJ2-2 | NA | TRBV27 | NA | CASSPMTANTGELFF | TGTGCCAGCAGTCCGATGACGGCGAACACCGGGGAGCTGTTTTTT
TRBJ2-1 | TRBD2 | TRBV5-1 | NA | CASSLGGTSCFF | TGCGCCAGCAGCTTGGGAGGGACTAGTTGTTTCTTC
TRBJ1-2 | NA | TRBV5-1 | NA | CASSFDRFGYTF | TGCGCCAGCAGCTTTGACCGATTTGGCTACACCTTC
TRBJ2-3 | NA | TRBV6-1 | NA | CASSEALRRPSTDTQYF | TGTGCCAGCAGTGAAGCGCTCCGGCGACCTAGCACAGATACGCAGTATTTT
TRBJ1-2 | NA | TRBV5-1 | NA | CASSWRDYGYTF | TGCGCCAGCAGCTGGAGGGACTATGGCTACACCTTC
TRBJ2-4 | NA | TRBV7-2 | NA | CASSLAVNDIQYF | TGTGCCAGCAGCTTAGCTGTGAATGACATTCAGTACTTC
TRBJ2-5 | TRBD2 | TRBV11-2 | NA | CASSPTSGKETQYF | TGTGCCAGCAGCCCGACTAGCGGGAAAGAGACCCAGTACTTC
TRBJ1-1 | TRBD1 | TRBV19 | NA | CASRADRVEAFF | TGTGCCAGTAGAGCAGACAGGGTTGAAGCTTTCTTT
TRBJ2-3 | NA | TRBV5-1 | NA | CASSLARGSPDTQYF | TGCGCCAGCAGCTTGGCCCGGGGTTCCCCAGATACGCAGTATTTT
TRBJ2-1 | TRBD2 | TRBV6-5 | once | CASTSWSLAGHEQFF | TGTGCCAGCACCTCGTGGTCCCTAGCGGGTCATGAGCAGTTCTTC
TRBJ2-1 | NA | TRBV30 | NA | CAWSGGPNEQFF | TGTGCCTGGAGCGGCGGGCCCAATGAGCAGTTCTTC
TRBJ2-5 | NA | TRBV5-1 | NA | CASSLSGPQETQYF | TGCGCCAGCAGCTTAAGCGGGCCTCAAGAGACCCAGTACTTC
TRBJ1-5 | TRBD1 | TRBV2 | NA | CASTGTGGFGQPQHF | TGTGCCAGCACCGGGACAGGGGGCTTTGGTCAGCCCCAGCATTTT